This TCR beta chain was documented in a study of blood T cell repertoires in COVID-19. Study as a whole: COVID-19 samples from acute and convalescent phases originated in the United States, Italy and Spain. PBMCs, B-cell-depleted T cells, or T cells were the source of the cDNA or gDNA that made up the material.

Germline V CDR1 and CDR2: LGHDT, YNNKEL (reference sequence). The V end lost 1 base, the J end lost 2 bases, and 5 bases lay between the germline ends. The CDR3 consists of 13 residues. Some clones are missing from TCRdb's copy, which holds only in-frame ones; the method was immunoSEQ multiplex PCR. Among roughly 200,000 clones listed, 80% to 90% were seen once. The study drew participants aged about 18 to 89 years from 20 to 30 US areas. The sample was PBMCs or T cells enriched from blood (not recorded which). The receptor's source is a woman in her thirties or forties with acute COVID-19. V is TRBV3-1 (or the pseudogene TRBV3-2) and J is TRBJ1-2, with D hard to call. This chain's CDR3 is CASSQAQNYGYTF. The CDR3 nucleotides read TGTGCCAGCAGCCAAGCACAGAACTATGGCTACACCTTC.